The 32 T cell receptor beta chains given below trace back to one sample, sequenced in a study of cytomegalovirus exposure and HLA in healthy donors. A multiplex PCR was run with 60 Vbeta primers and 13 Jbeta primers. Assay used: immunoSEQ multiplex PCR; TCRdb lists only in-frame clones, some missing. The sample has fewer than 200,000 clones; 76% are singletons. Material for sequencing was PBMCs. These TCRs come from a female donor in good health and CMV-seronegative.

This chain uses TRBV7-2 with TRBJ1-5; 7 bases agree with TRBD1. V lost 5 bases and J lost 10; bases outside the gene matches: 8. This CDR3 contains 13 residues. Germline-derived CDR1 and CDR2 are SGHTA and FQGNSA. CDR3 DNA: TGTGCCAGCAGCGCCTCTCACAGGGGTCCCCAGCATTTT. Translation: CASSASHRGPQHF.

The V call is TRBV5-8, the J call TRBJ2-3; D not certain. The V end lost 4 bases, the J end lost 5 bases, and 14 bases lay between the germline ends. There are 14 residues in the CDR3. Looked up from germline, CDR1 is SGHTS and CDR2 is YDEGEE. Here the CDR3 DNA reads TGTGCCAGCAGCCTATCTTGGTCGGTAGATACGCAGTATTTT. This sequence encodes CASSLSWSVDTQYF.

This clone was seen a handful of times. The rearrangement links TRBV2 to TRBJ2-1; D not certain. V was pared by 3 bases and J by 8 bases, with 14 bases between. Germline CDR1 and CDR2: SNHLY and FYNNEI. This CDR3 comprises 14 residues. As DNA, the CDR3 is TGTGCCAGCAGTGACCTGCTAGATACCCATGAGCAGTTCTTC. Translation: CASSDLLDTHEQFF.

The chain employs TRBV6-5 and TRBJ1-5; the match to TRBD1 covers 9 bases. The CDR3 is 14 amino acids. Unmatched junction bases numbered 0, after V lost 6 bases and J lost 0 bases. Germline V gives CDR1 MNHEY, CDR2 SVGAGI. As DNA, the CDR3 is TGTGCCAGCAGGGGACAGGGTAGCAATCAGCCCCAGCATTTT. It codes for CASRGQGSNQPQHF.

V and J are TRBV9 and TRBJ2-1; 8 nucleotides line up with TRBD1. J was trimmed by 7 bases and V by 3 bases; bases with no gene match: 12. The CDR3 spans 16 residues. Germline V lookup: CDR1 SGDLS, CDR2 YYNGEE. DNA for the CDR3: TGTGCCAGCAGCGGCGTTACCGGGACAGGTAATAATGAGCAGTTCTTC. Translation gives CASSGVTGTGNNEQFF.

The chain joins TRBV9 to TRBJ2-7, with a possible D match to TRBD1 (5 bases). The CDR3 spans 14 residues. The V and J ends lost 4 bases and 1 base respectively, with 12 bases between them. Germline CDR1 and CDR2: SGDLS and YYNGEE. CDR3 sequence reads: CASSFAQGSYEQYF. CDR3 sequence (DNA): TGTGCCAGCAGCTTCGCCCAGGGATCCTACGAGCAGTACTTC.

This clone was counted between two and nine times. The V call is TRBV29-1, the J call TRBJ1-5; TRBD1 matches 7 bases. Trimming at V came to 6 bases and at J to 6 bases, leaving 11 bases not matched to a gene. This CDR3 is built from 14 residues. Germline CDR1 reads SQVTM; CDR2 reads ANQGSEA. DNA for the CDR3: TGCAGCGTACGACAGGGCGGTCTCTCTCAGCCCCAGCATTTT. Translating gives CSVRQGGLSQPQHF.

The chain couples TRBV5-1 to TRBJ2-7; 7 bases fit TRBD2. V gave up 5 bases and J gave up 5 bases; unmatched junction bases: 10. The CDR3 consists of 14 residues. Germline CDR1 SGHRS, CDR2 YFSETQ. Written as DNA, the CDR3 is TGCGCCAGCAGAGATACCGGGACTACCCACGAGCAGTACTTC. This gives the protein CASRDTGTTHEQYF.

The chain couples TRBV7-9 to TRBJ2-1; 11 bases are shared with TRBD2. This CDR3 has 15 residues. V was pared by 2 bases and J by 15 bases, with 12 bases of the junction left unmatched. The germline V gene has CDR1 SEHNR and CDR2 FQNEAQ (reference sequence). This CDR3 reads CASSLLFTSGSSGFF. The CDR3 coding sequence is TGTGCCAGCAGCTTATTGTTTACTAGCGGGAGTTCGGGGTTCTTC. Supplemented by reference TRBV7-9 and TRBJ2-1, the full variable domain reads DTGVSQNPRHKITKRGQNVTFRCDPISEHNRLYWYRQTLGQGPEFLTYFQNEAQLEKSRLLSDRFSAERPKGSFSTLEIQRTEQGDSAMYLCASSLLFTSGSSGFFGPGTRLTVL.

A single count supports this clone. This chain uses TRBV7-2 with TRBJ1-1; D remains unclear. Germline V lookup: CDR1 SGHTA, CDR2 FQGNSA. This CDR3 has 14 amino acids. The V end was cut by 5 bases, the J end by 4 bases, with 14 bases between. The CDR3 DNA is TGTGCCAGCAGCCTCGACTCGCCAAGCACTGAAGCTTTCTTT. The encoded protein is CASSLDSPSTEAFF. The full variable domain, rest sourced from reference TRBV7-2 and TRBJ1-1, is GAGVSQSPSNKVTEKGKDVELRCDPISGHTALYWYRQSLGQGLEFLIYFQGNSAPDKSGLPSDRFSAERTGGSVSTLTIQRTQQEDSAVYLCASSLDSPSTEAFFGQGTRLTVV.

The rearrangement uses TRBV6-1 and TRBJ2-1; maybe TRBD2 (6 bases). The CDR3 covers 14 residues. Germline V lookup: CDR1 MNHNS, CDR2 SASEGT. V was shortened by 6 bases and J by 5 bases, with 14 bases between the two germline ends. The CDR3 sequence is CASRPGSFDNEQFF. The DNA for the CDR3 is TGTGCCAGCAGACCCGGGAGTTTCGACAATGAGCAGTTCTTC.

The rearrangement uses TRBV6-5 and TRBJ2-7; the match to TRBD1 covers 7 bases. The germline V gene encodes CDR1 MNHEY and CDR2 SVGAGI. The CDR3 length is 16 residues. The trim removed 0 bases at V and 2 bases at J, leaving 7 bases unmatched. Here the CDR3 reads CASSYSSGQATYEQYF. Written as DNA, the CDR3 is TGTGCCAGCAGTTACTCATCCGGACAGGCCACCTACGAGCAGTACTTC.

The rearrangement joins TRBV7-6 to TRBJ1-1, with a possible D match to TRBD1 (5 bases). The CDR3 loop spans 14 amino acids. Trimming removed 1 base from V and 0 bases from J, with 6 bases in between. Germline V gene data show CDR1 as SGHVS and CDR2 as FNYEAQ. CDR3 bases: TGTGCCAGCAGCTTAGGGGGCATGAACACTGAAGCTTTCTTT. Translation gives CASSLGGMNTEAFF. Filled out from reference TRBV7-6 and TRBJ1-1, the complete variable domain reads GAGVSQSPRYKVTKRGQDVALRCDPISGHVSLYWYRQALGQGPEFLTYFNYEAQQDKSGLPNDRFSAERPEGSISTLTIQRTEQRDSAMYRCASSLGGMNTEAFFGQGTRLTVV.

For the CDR3, the DNA is TGTGCCAGCAGCCCAACAGAGATCTATAATTCACCCCTCCACTTT. Its protein product is CASSPTEIYNSPLHF. The rearrangement links TRBV7-9 to TRBJ1-6, with D hard to call. The CDR3 is 15 residues long. V shed 5 bases and J shed 3 bases, with 11 bases lying between them. Germline V lookup: CDR1 SEHNR, CDR2 FQNEAQ (reference sequence).

The chain combines TRBV19 with TRBJ1-5, with D perhaps matching TRBD1 (6 bases). V lost 8 bases, J lost 3 bases, and 14 bases lay in between. The CDR3 is made up of 14 amino acids. In germline, CDR1 is LNHDA, CDR2 SQIVND (reference sequence). The CDR3 nucleotides are TGTGCCAGTCGCACAGGGTGGTCCAATCAGCCCCAGCATTTT. Residues: CASRTGWSNQPQHF.

The chain is built from TRBV7-9 and TRBJ2-1, with D possibly TRBD2 on 6 matching bases. Trimming removed 5 bases at V and 0 bases at J, with 14 bases between. CDR1 and CDR2 (germline): SEHNR, FQNEAQ (reference sequence). CDR3 length equals 16 residues. The CDR3 loop is CASSDTGTPSYNEQFF. The DNA of the CDR3 is TGTGCCAGCAGCGATACCGGGACTCCCTCCTACAATGAGCAGTTCTTC.

This chain uses TRBV11-2 with TRBJ1-2; TRBD1 aligns across 7 bases. Germline V gives CDR1 SGHAT, CDR2 FQNNGV. The CDR3 covers 14 residues. The junction had 9 bases not matched to a gene; V was cut back by 4 bases and J by 7 bases. The CDR3 DNA follows: TGTGCCAGCAGCTCCGCTAACGGACAGGCTGGCTACACCTTC. It translates to CASSSANGQAGYTF.

The rearrangement joins TRBV5-5 to TRBJ2-7; 9 bases are a match to TRBD1. The CDR3 is 15 amino acids. Germline loops: CDR1 SGHKS, CDR2 YYEKEE (reference sequence). The J segment lost 6 bases and the V segment lost 4 bases, leaving 11 bases of the junction unmatched. CDR3 residues: CASSTGTGSGFEQYF. The DNA of the CDR3 is TGTGCCAGCAGCACAGGGACAGGGTCAGGGTTCGAGCAGTACTTC.

The chain carries TRBV4-3 and TRBJ1-2; TRBD1 is a possible D gene (6 bases). The V gene's germline CDR1 is LGHNA and CDR2 YSLEER. V was pared by 0 bases and J by 5 bases, with 13 bases between. This CDR3 contains 15 residues. The CDR3 coding sequence is TGCGCCAGCAGCCAAGATTTCGACAGGCAATATGGCTACACCTTC. This sequence encodes CASSQDFDRQYGYTF.

The rearrangement joins TRBV7-9 to TRBJ2-2; 9 bases agree with TRBD1. Trimming took 3 bases from V and 7 from J; bases not matched to a gene: 9. The CDR3 is made up of 16 amino acids. CDR1 is SEHNR, CDR2 FQNEAQ, per germline (reference sequence). CDR3 DNA sequence: TGTGCCAGCAGCTTCCCCTCGGGACAGGGACACGGGGAGCTGTTTTTT. Translating it yields CASSFPSGQGHGELFF. Based on the CDR3 plus reference TRBV7-9 and TRBJ2-2, the full variable domain is DTGVSQNPRHKITKRGQNVTFRCDPISEHNRLYWYRQTLGQGPEFLTYFQNEAQLEKSRLLSDRFSAERPKGSFSTLEIQRTEQGDSAMYLCASSFPSGQGHGELFFGEGSRLTVL.

The genes are TRBV19 and TRBJ2-7, with 8 bases aligning to TRBD1. Germline V gene lookup returns CDR1 LNHDA and CDR2 SQIVND (reference sequence). The trim removed 8 bases at V and 4 bases at J, leaving 10 bases unmatched. The CDR3 consists of 14 residues. The CDR3 region is CASRKTGERYEQYF. The DNA of the CDR3 is TGTGCCAGTCGTAAGACAGGGGAGCGTTACGAGCAGTACTTC.

The chain employs TRBV10-3 and TRBJ2-7; 9 bases fit TRBD1. Germline V gene data show CDR1 as ENHRY and CDR2 as SYGVKD. V lost 0 bases and J lost 5; bases outside the gene matches: 14. The CDR3 has 18 amino acids. CDR3 sequence reads: CAISESSLLGTGSHEQYF. CDR3 nucleotide sequence: TGTGCCATCAGTGAGTCGTCCCTGCTGGGGACAGGGAGCCACGAGCAGTACTTC.

This clone appeared once. The V call is TRBV7-2, the J call TRBJ2-5; D remains ambiguous. V was pared by 3 bases and J by 1 base, with 15 bases between. CDR1 is SGHTA and CDR2 is FQGNSA in the germline V gene. This CDR3 contains 16 residues. The CDR3 coding sequence is TGTGCCAGCAGCTTGGCCATCTACTATTCCCAAGAGACCCAGTACTTC. Protein product: CASSLAIYYSQETQYF. Together with reference TRBV7-2 and TRBJ2-5, the CDR3 gives the full variable domain: GAGVSQSPSNKVTEKGKDVELRCDPISGHTALYWYRQSLGQGLEFLIYFQGNSAPDKSGLPSDRFSAERTGGSVSTLTIQRTQQEDSAVYLCASSLAIYYSQETQYFGPGTRLLVL.

V gene TRBV7-8 combines with J gene TRBJ2-5; 8 nucleotides align to TRBD2. Unmatched junction bases numbered 9, after V lost 4 bases and J lost 5 bases. This CDR3 has 15 amino acids. CDR1 is SGHVS and CDR2 is FQNEAQ in the germline V gene. The CDR3 is CASSSSSGRGETQYF. Written as DNA, the CDR3 is TGTGCCAGCAGCTCATCTAGCGGGCGGGGGGAGACCCAGTACTTC.

The chain links TRBV4-3 to TRBJ2-7; 9 nucleotides align to TRBD1. V gave up 0 bases and J gave up 3 bases; unmatched junction bases: 6. Germline V gene lookup returns CDR1 LGHNA and CDR2 YSLEER. CDR3 length: 16 amino acids. The CDR3 DNA reads TGCGCCAGCAGCCAAGACCCCGGGACAGGGATCTACGAGCAGTACTTC. Protein sequence: CASSQDPGTGIYEQYF.

Regarding this clone: The CDR3 carries no conserved terminal phenylalanine or tryptophan, so it likely arises from a read error. V usage is TRBV4-2 and J usage is TRBJ1-1; 8 nucleotides line up with TRBD1. CDR1 and CDR2 from the germline V gene are LGHNA and YNFKEQ. V lost 4 bases to trimming and J lost 4 bases; unmatched junction nucleotides: 8. This CDR3 is 15 amino acids long. CDR3 in DNA: TGTGCCAGCAGCCCTGTGACAGGGGTGGTCACTGAAGCTTTCCTT. It codes for CASSPVTGVVTEAFL.

This sequence joins TRBV19 and TRBJ1-6, with D unclear. CDR1 LNHDA and CDR2 SQIVND come from the germline V gene (reference sequence). Trimming left V 5 bases short and J 0 bases short, with 11 bases between. The CDR3 sequence is 16 residues long. This CDR3 reads CASSPLGDSYNSPLHF. The CDR3 DNA is TGTGCCAGTAGTCCCCTGGGAGACTCCTATAATTCACCCCTCCACTTT.

With regard to this clone: No conserved phenylalanine or tryptophan ends this CDR3, so it is likely a read error. The rearrangement links TRBV2 to TRBJ1-2; unclear D gene. V was pared by 8 bases and J by 4 bases, with 17 bases between. This CDR3 is built from 14 residues. Germline CDR1 and CDR2: SNHLY and FYNNEI. The CDR3: CASQAEVAVYGYTL. CDR3 bases: TGTGCCAGCCAAGCGGAGGTCGCGGTCTATGGCTACACCCTC.

The chain links TRBV19 to TRBJ2-7; D is possibly TRBD1 (5 bases). CDR1 LNHDA and CDR2 SQIVND come from the germline V gene (reference sequence). CDR3 length: 15 amino acids. Trimming pared 5 bases from V and 0 bases from J, leaving 14 bases between. DNA of the CDR3: TGTGCCAGTAGTCGACAGAGGCAGAGCTCCTACGAGCAGTACTTC. It specifies CASSRQRQSSYEQYF.

V is TRBV27 and J is TRBJ1-2; 7 positions match TRBD1. The ends lost 6 bases at V and 4 bases at J; junction bases unmatched: 5. CDR3 length: 13 residues. CDR1 is MNHEY, CDR2 SMNVEV, per germline (reference sequence). CDR3 protein: CASRTGSGYGYTF. The CDR3 nucleotides are TGTGCCAGCAGGACAGGGTCGGGCTATGGCTACACCTTC.

This rearrangement joins TRBV7-8 to TRBJ2-3, with 8 nucleotides matching TRBD2. Germline CDR1 is SGHVS and CDR2 is FQNEAQ. The CDR3 consists of 17 residues. Trimming cost V 3 bases and J 0 bases; bases outside gene matches: 8. CDR3 DNA sequence: TGTGCCAGCAGCTTTCCCCCCGCGGGGGGAAGCACAGATACGCAGTATTTT. Amino acid sequence: CASSFPPAGGSTDTQYF.

This clone was seen only a few times. The chain uses TRBV11-3 and TRBJ2-3; 8 nucleotides agree with TRBD1. Trimming removed 1 base from V and 3 bases from J; junction bases left unmatched: 6. This CDR3 contains 16 residues. CDR1 SGHNT and CDR2 YENEEA come from the germline V gene. Here the CDR3 DNA reads TGTGCCAGCAGCTTAGCCCAGGACAGGGCAACAGATACGCAGTATTTT. It specifies CASSLAQDRATDTQYF.